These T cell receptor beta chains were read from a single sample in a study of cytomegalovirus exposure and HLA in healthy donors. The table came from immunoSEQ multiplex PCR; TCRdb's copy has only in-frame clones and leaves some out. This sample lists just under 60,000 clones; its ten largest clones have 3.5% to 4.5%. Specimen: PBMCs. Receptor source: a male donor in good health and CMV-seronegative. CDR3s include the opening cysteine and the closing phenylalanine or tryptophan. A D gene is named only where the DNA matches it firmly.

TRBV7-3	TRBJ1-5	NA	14	TGTGCCAGCAGCTTAATGGCAGGGCAGGGGCCCCAGCATTTT	CASSLMAGQGPQHF
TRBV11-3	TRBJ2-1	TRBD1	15	TGTGCCAGCAGCCGACGGGGGACAGGGGGTAATGAGCAGTTCTTC	CASSRRGTGGNEQFF
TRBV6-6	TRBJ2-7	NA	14	TGTGCCAGCAGTTACGGGGGACAAGCGTACGAGCAGTACTTC	CASSYGGQAYEQYF
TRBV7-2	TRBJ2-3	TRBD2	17	TGTGCCAGCAGCGCCTTGGGGGGACTAGCTATATCGGATACGCAGTATTTT	CASSALGGLAISDTQYF
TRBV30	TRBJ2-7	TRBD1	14	TGTGCCTGGAGTGTACTAAGGGGGCGGAACGAGCAGTACTTC	CAWSVLRGRNEQYF
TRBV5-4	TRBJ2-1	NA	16	TGTGCCAGCAGCTTGGACAGAGCAAAGCCCTACAATGAGCAGTTCTTC	CASSLDRAKPYNEQFF
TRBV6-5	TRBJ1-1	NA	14	TGTGCCAGCAGTTACTCGATACGGGACACTGAAGCTTTCTTT	CASSYSIRDTEAFF
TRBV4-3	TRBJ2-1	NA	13	TGCGCCAGCAGCCAAGATCTTCCAGAAGAGCAGTTCTTC	CASSQDLPEEQFF
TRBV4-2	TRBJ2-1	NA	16	TGTGCCAGCAGCCAAACTCGAAGTAACGCCTACAATGAGCAGTTCTTC	CASSQTRSNAYNEQFF
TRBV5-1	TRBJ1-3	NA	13	TGCGCCAGCAGCTTGTCGGGTGGAAACACCATATATTTT	CASSLSGGNTIYF
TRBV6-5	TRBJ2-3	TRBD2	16	TGTGCCAGCAGTTCCAAGGGACTAGTTCAGATGGATAAGCAGTATTTT	CASSSKGLVQMDKQYF
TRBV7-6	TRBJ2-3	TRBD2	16	TGTGCCAGCAGCTTAGGAGGTAGCGGGAGCGCAGATACGCAGTATTTT	CASSLGGSGSADTQYF
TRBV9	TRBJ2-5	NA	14	TGTGCCAGCAGCGTAGGGGGCAGGGCAGAGACCCAGTACTTC	CASSVGGRAETQYF
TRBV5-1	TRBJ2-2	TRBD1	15	TGCGCCAGCAGCTTGGGGACAGGGTACACCGGGGAGCTGTTTTTT	CASSLGTGYTGELFF
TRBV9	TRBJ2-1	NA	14	TGTGCCAGCAGCCCCGGAGGGAGCTACAATGAGCAGTTCTTC	CASSPGGSYNEQFF
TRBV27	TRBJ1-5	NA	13	TGTGCCAGCATGCGGGGAGGCAATCAGCCCCAGCATTTT	CASMRGGNQPQHF
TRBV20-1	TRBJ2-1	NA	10	TGCAGTGGGGCCACCAATGAGCAGTTCTTC	CSGATNEQFF
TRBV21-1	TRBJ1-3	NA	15	TGTGCCAGCAGCACCTGGACAGGAGCAGGGAACACCATATATTTT	CASSTWTGAGNTIYF
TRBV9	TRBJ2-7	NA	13	TGTGCCAGCAGCGTAGGAGGAGGCAACGAGCAGTACTTC	CASSVGGGNEQYF
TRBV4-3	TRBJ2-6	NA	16	TGCGCCAGCAGGCAGACAGTATCCTCTGGGGCCAACGTCCTGACTTTC	CASRQTVSSGANVLTF
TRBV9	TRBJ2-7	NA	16	TGTGCCAGCAGCGTAGACTCGCGGTCCTACTCCTACGAGCAGTACTTC	CASSVDSRSYSYEQYF
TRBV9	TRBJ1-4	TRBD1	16	TGTGCCAGCAGCCAATCGTTATGGGACAGGGGTGAAAAACTGTTTTTT	CASSQSLWDRGEKLFF
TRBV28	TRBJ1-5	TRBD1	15	TGTGCCAGCAGTACTACCGGGACAGTGGTTCAGCCCCAGCATTTT	CASSTTGTVVQPQHF
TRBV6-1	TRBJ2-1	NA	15	TGTGCCAGCTTGAATAGCGCTGACTCCTACAATGAGCAGTTCTTC	CASLNSADSYNEQFF
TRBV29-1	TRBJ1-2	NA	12	TGCAGCGTTTCGCGGCCGGACTATGGCTACACCTTC	CSVSRPDYGYTF
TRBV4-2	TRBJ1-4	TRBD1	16	TGTGCCAGCAGCCAAGATCCGAACAGGGGGCGTGAAAAACTGTTTTTT	CASSQDPNRGREKLFF
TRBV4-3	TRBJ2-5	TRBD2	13	TGCGCCAGCAGCTCAGCCCAGCGGGGGGCTCAGTACTTC	CASSSAQRGAQYF
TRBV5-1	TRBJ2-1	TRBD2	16	TGCGCCAGCAGCTTGACTAGCGGGAGCCTTTACAATGAGCAGTTCTTC	CASSLTSGSLYNEQFF
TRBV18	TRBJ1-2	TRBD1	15	TGTGCCAGCTCACGACAGGGGGCAGGGGCGTATGGCTACACCTTC	CASSRQGAGAYGYTF
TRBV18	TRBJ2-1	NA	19	TGTGCCAGCTCACCACGGAATCGACTACTCGGGTATGAAGACAATGAGCAGTTCTTC	CASSPRNRLLGYEDNEQFF
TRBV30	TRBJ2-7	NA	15	TGTGCCTGGAGTGTAGAAAAACACAGGGCGCGCGAGCAGTACTTC	CAWSVEKHRAREQYF
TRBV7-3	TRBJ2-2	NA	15	TGTGCCAGCAGCAAGGGGGGGTCGAACACCGGGGAGCTGTTTTTT	CASSKGGSNTGELFF
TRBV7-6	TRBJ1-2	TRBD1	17	TGTGCCAGCAGCTTAGAGGCAGGGGGTACGGGATCGGGTGGCTACACCTTC	CASSLEAGGTGSGGYTF
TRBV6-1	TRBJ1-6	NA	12	TGTGCCAGCAGCCGGGAGGGGTGGCTCCTCCACTTT	CASSREGWLLHF
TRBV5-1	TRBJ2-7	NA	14	TGCGCCAGCAGCGCCCAGGGGTCTGCCTACGAGCAGTACTTC	CASSAQGSAYEQYF
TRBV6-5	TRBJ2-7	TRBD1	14	TGTGCCAGCAGCCCTAAACAGGGGGGCTACGAGCAGTACTTC	CASSPKQGGYEQYF
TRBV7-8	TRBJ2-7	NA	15	TGTGCCAGCAGCTTAGGTGGGGCCCACGCCTACGAGCAGTACTTC	CASSLGGAHAYEQYF
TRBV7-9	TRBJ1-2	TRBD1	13	TGTGCCAGCAGACCAGGACAGGGTTATGGCTACACCTTC	CASRPGQGYGYTF
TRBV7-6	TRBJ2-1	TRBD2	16	TGTGCCAGCAGCTCACTAGCGGGAGGGGACGACAATGAGCAGTTCTTC	CASSSLAGGDDNEQFF
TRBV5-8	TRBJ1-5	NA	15	TGTGCCAGCAGCTGGGGGGGAACGAGCAATCAGCCCCAGCATTTT	CASSWGGTSNQPQHF
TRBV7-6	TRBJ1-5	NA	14	TGTGCCAGCAGCTTACAGGGCCCTAATCAGCCCCAGCATTTT	CASSLQGPNQPQHF
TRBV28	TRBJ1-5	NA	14	TGTGCCAGCAGTTTAGGAAGGGGCTATCAGCCCCAGCATTTT	CASSLGRGYQPQHF
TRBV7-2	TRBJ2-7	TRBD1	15	TGTGCCAGCAGCTTAGCGGACAGGGACGCTGGAGAGCAGTACTTC	CASSLADRDAGEQYF
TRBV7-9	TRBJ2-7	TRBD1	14	TGTGCCAGCAGCGCCCCGGGACAGGCCTCGAAGCAGTACTTC	CASSAPGQASKQYF
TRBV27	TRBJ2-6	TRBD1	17	TGTGCCAGCAGTCCTTGGACAGGGGGCTCTGGGGCCAACGTCCTGACTTTC	CASSPWTGGSGANVLTF
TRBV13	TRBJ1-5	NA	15	TGTGCCAGCAGCTTAGGCCGGGGGATGGCCCAGCCCCAGCATTTT	CASSLGRGMAQPQHF
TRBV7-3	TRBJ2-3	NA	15	TGTGCCAGCAGCTCAACAGGGAGTTACACAGATACGCAGTATTTT	CASSSTGSYTDTQYF
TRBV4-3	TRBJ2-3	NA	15	TGCGCCAGCAGCCCCCTGGGAGGGGGGACAGATACGCAGTATTTT	CASSPLGGGTDTQYF
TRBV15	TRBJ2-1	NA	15	TGTGCCACCAGCAGAGACAGGACAGTCTACAATGAGCAGTTCTTC	CATSRDRTVYNEQFF
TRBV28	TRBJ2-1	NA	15	TGTGCCAGCAGTTTAGGCGGGGCCTCCGACAATGAGCAGTTCTTC	CASSLGGASDNEQFF
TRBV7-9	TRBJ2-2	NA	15	TGTGCCAGCAGCCGCTTTACGGGGAACACCGGGGAGCTGTTTTTT	CASSRFTGNTGELFF
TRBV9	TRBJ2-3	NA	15	TGTGCCAGCAGCGTAGAGTTCGGGAGCACAGATACGCAGTATTTT	CASSVEFGSTDTQYF
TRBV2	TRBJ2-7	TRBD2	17	TGTGCCAGCAGTGAAGCTCCCCCATCAAGCGGGGCCTACGAGCAGTACTTC	CASSEAPPSSGAYEQYF
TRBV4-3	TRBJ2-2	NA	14	TGCGCCAGCAGCCGCGACCGGGGCACCGGGGAGCTGTTTTTT	CASSRDRGTGELFF
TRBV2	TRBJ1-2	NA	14	TGTGCCAGCAGACAGGGAACGTCTGGCTATGGCTACACCTTC	CASRQGTSGYGYTF
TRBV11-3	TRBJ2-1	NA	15	TGTGCCAGCAGCCGACGGGGGGCCCCCTACAATGAGCAGTTCTTC	CASSRRGAPYNEQFF
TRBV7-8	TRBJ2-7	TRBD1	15	TGTGCCAGCAGCCCAGCGAGGACAGGGGCCTACGAGCAGTACTTC	CASSPARTGAYEQYF
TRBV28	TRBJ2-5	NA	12	TGTGCCAGCAGTTTCAGGGTCGCGACCCAGTACTTC	CASSFRVATQYF
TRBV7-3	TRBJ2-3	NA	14	TGTGCCAGCAGCCCGGGAAGTGGTACAGATACGCAGTATTTT	CASSPGSGTDTQYF
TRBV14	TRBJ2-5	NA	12	TGTGCCAGCAGCCAAGACGAGTCGAAAAAGTACTTC	CASSQDESKKYF